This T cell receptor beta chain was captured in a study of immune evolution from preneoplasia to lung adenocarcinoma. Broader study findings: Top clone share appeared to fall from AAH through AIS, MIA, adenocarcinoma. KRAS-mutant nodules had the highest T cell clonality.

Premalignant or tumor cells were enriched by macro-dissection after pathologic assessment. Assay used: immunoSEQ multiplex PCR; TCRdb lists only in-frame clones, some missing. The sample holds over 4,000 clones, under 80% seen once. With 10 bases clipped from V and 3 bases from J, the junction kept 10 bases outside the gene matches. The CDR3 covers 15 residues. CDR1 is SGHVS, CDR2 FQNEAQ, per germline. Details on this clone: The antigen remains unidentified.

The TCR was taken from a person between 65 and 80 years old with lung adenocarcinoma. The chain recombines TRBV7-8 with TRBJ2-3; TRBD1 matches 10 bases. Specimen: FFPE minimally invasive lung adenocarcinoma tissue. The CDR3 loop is CATRYRDRGTDTQYF. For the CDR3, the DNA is TGTGCCACCCGTTACCGGGACAGGGGAACAGATACGCAGTATTTT. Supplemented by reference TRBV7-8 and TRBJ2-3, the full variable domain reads GAGVSQSPRYKVAKRGQDVALRCDPISGHVSLFWYQQALGQGPEFLTYFQNEAQLDKSGLPSDRFFAERPEGSVSTLKIQRTQQEDSAVYLCATRYRDRGTDTQYFGPGTRLTVL.